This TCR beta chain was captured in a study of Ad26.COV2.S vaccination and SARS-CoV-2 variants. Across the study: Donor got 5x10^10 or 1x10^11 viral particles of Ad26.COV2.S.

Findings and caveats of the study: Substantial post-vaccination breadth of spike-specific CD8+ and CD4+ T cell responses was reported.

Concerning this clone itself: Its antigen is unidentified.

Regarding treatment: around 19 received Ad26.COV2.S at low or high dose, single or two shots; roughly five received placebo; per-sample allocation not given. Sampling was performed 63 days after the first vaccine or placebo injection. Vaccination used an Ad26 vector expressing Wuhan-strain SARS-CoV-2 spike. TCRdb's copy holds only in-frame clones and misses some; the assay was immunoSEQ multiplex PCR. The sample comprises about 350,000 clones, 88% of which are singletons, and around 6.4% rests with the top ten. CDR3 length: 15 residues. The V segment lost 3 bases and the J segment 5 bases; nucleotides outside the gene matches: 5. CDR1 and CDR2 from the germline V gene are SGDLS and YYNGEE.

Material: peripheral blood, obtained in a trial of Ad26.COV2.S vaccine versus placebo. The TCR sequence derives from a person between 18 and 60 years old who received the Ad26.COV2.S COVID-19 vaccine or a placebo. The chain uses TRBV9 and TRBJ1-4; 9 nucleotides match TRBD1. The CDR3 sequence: CASSARGTGNEKLFF. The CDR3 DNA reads TGTGCCAGCAGCGCGAGGGGGACAGGGAATGAAAAACTGTTTTTT.